The entry below gives a single T cell receptor (beta chain) sequence along with its context. As yet, its antigen is unknown. In the same sample, other DNA sequences code for this CDR3. This record belongs to a study of cytomegalovirus exposure and HLA in healthy donors. The V gene's germline CDR1 is MDHEN and CDR2 SYDVKM. Trimming at V came to 2 bases and at J to 2 bases, leaving 1 base not matched to a gene. This CDR3 is built from 14 residues. Study observations and caveats: The presence/absence work took it that sequencing depth was about the same across donors. With high specificity and sensitivity, the classifier reportedly diagnosed cytomegalovirus status.

60 Vbeta and 13 Jbeta primers were used in PCR. Repertoires were generated with immunoSEQ multiplex PCR, while TCRdb's copy carries only in-frame clones and drops some. Among around 140,000 clones listed, over 65% were seen once. The sequenced material came from PBMCs. The TCR comes from a male donor in good health and CMV-seronegative. This chain uses TRBV28 with TRBJ2-7, with 9 bases matching TRBD2. DNA of the CDR3: TGTGCCAGCAGTTTAGCGGGAGGGACCTACGAGCAGTACTTC. Amino acids: CASSLAGGTYEQYF.